A single sample gave rise to the 13 T cell receptor beta chains below, sequenced in a study of T cells after yellow fever vaccination. MiXCR was run by TCRdb on the 5' RACE reads, yielding one entry per CDR3 protein. Of hundreds of thousands of distinct CDR3 sequences listed, about 13% are singletons. The sequenced sample was PBMCs, obtained on the day of the yellow fever booster vaccination. The receptors shown here come from a man between 25 and 39 years old who received the YFV17D yellow fever vaccine.

This clonotype has ten or more counts. The rearrangement uses TRBV6-5 and TRBJ2-5; TRBD2 matches at 8 bases. The junction had 4 bases not matched to a gene; V was cut back by 0 bases and J by 4 bases. CDR3 size: 15 residues. In germline, CDR1 is MNHEY, CDR2 SVGAGI. The DNA of the CDR3 is TGTGCCAGCAGTTACTCACCCAGCGGGAGAGAGACCCAGTACTTC. Protein product: CASSYSPSGRETQYF.

This sequence joins TRBV14 and TRBJ2-7, with D perhaps TRBD1 (6 bases). The CDR3 length is 12 residues. Germline CDR1 is SGHDN and CDR2 is FVKESK. V dropped 8 bases and J dropped 1 base, with 9 bases sitting between them. CDR3 in DNA: TGTGCCAGCCCCACAGGGTCCTACGAGCAGTACTTC. Protein: CASPTGSYEQYF. The variable domain in full, with the rest retrieved from reference TRBV14 and TRBJ2-7, is EAGVTQFPSHSVIEKGQTVTLRCDPISGHDNLYWYRRVMGKEIKFLLHFVKESKQDESGMPNNRFLAERTGGTYSTLKVQPAELEDSGVYFCASPTGSYEQYFGPGTRLTVT.

The chain carries TRBV7-6 and TRBJ2-1; possibly TRBD1 for D (6 bases). CDR3 length: 13 amino acids. V dropped 5 bases and J dropped 7 bases, with 12 bases sitting between them. Germline CDR1 and CDR2: SGHVS and FNYEAQ. The CDR3 loop reads CASSQQGRNEQFF. DNA for the CDR3: TGTGCCAGCAGCCAACAGGGAAGAAATGAGCAGTTCTTC. Combining the CDR3 with reference TRBV7-6 and TRBJ2-1 gives the whole variable domain GAGVSQSPRYKVTKRGQDVALRCDPISGHVSLYWYRQALGQGPEFLTYFNYEAQQDKSGLPNDRFSAERPEGSISTLTIQRTEQRDSAMYRCASSQQGRNEQFFGPGTRLTVL.

This clonotype has more than one count but fewer than ten. This rearrangement joins TRBV12-3 or TRBV12-4 to TRBJ1-5, with a tentative D call TRBD1 (5 bases). CDR3 length: 15 amino acids. Trimming took 3 bases from V and 2 from J, leaving 11 bases between them. The CDR3 region is CASSFGAGGNQPQHF. Written as DNA, the CDR3 is TGTGCCAGCAGTTTTGGGGCGGGGGGCAATCAGCCCCAGCATTTT.

CDR3 region: CASRSGPGKGIQYF. The CDR3 coding sequence is TGTGCCAGCAGATCCGGGCCTGGGAAAGGCATTCAGTACTTC. This chain links TRBV6-2 or TRBV6-3 with TRBJ2-4; no clear D. V shed 6 bases and J shed 9 bases, with 18 bases lying between them. The CDR3 extends over 14 amino acids. Germline assignment: CDR1 MNHEY and CDR2 SVGEGT.

This clonotype has a handful of counts. The CDR3 DNA reads as TGCAGTGCTAGCAGGGAGTCCTACGAGCAGTACTTC. It encodes CSASRESYEQYF. The V and J genes are TRBV20-1 and TRBJ2-7; the D call may be TRBD1 or TRBD2 (5 bases each). The V end was cut by 3 bases, the J end by 1 base, with 7 bases between. The CDR3 consists of 12 residues. Germline V gives CDR1 DFQATT, CDR2 SNEGSKA (reference sequence).

The V gene is TRBV12-3 or TRBV12-4, the J gene TRBJ2-2; TRBD2 agrees at 8 bases. This CDR3 has 15 amino acids. J was trimmed by 7 bases and V by 5 bases; bases with no gene match: 9. CDR3 DNA: TGTGCCAGCAGTATACCCGGGGGGGTAAGCGGGGAGCTGTTTTTT. The encoded protein is CASSIPGGVSGELFF.

This clonotype was observed a handful of times. The gene calls are TRBV7-2 and TRBJ2-3, with D possibly being TRBD2 (5 bases). CDR3 length: 16 residues. Germline assignment: CDR1 SGHTA and CDR2 FQGNSA. V was cut by 2 bases and J by 4 bases, with 16 bases left in between. The CDR3 here is CASSLFAERASDTQYF. The CDR3 DNA sequence: TGTGCCAGCAGCTTATTCGCCGAGAGGGCTTCAGATACGCAGTATTTT. The full variable domain, in which reference TRBV7-2 and TRBJ2-3 provide the parts outside the CDR3, is GAGVSQSPSNKVTEKGKDVELRCDPISGHTALYWYRQSLGQGLEFLIYFQGNSAPDKSGLPSDRFSAERTGGSVSTLTIQRTQQEDSAVYLCASSLFAERASDTQYFGPGTRLTVL.

The gene calls are TRBV9 and TRBJ2-1, with 8 bases aligning to TRBD2. The CDR3 is 17 residues long. Germline V CDR1 and CDR2: SGDLS, YYNGEE. J lost 10 bases, V lost 0 bases, and 15 bases had no gene match. The CDR3 coding sequence is TGTGCCAGCAGCGTAGCTGGAAATAGCGGGAAGGTAGAGGAGCAGTTCTTC. Translating it yields CASSVAGNSGKVEEQFF.

The chain combines TRBV12-3 or TRBV12-4 with TRBJ1-1, with D perhaps matching TRBD1 (5 bases). The CDR3 length is 16 residues. With 1 base removed from V and 2 bases from J, the gap between germline ends came to 14 bases. CDR3 region: CASSLDQGLANTEAFF. The CDR3 DNA is TGTGCCAGCAGTTTAGATCAGGGTTTGGCCAACACTGAAGCTTTCTTT.

This clonotype has only a few counts. V usage is TRBV10-3 and J usage is TRBJ1-5, with unresolved D. Germline V gene lookup returns CDR1 ENHRY and CDR2 SYGVKD. There are 15 residues in the CDR3. Trimming removed 4 bases from V and 1 base from J, with 11 bases in between. CDR3 sequence reads: CAISVVWGSNQPQHF. For the CDR3, the DNA is TGTGCCATCAGTGTAGTGTGGGGAAGCAATCAGCCCCAGCATTTT.

Ten or more counts support this clonotype. The J gene is TRBJ2-3, the V gene TRBV12-3 or TRBV12-4, with D perhaps TRBD2 (6 bases). V lost 6 bases to trimming and J lost 0 bases, with 10 bases between them. The CDR3 covers 14 residues. Written as DNA, the CDR3 is TGTGCCAGCAGACCGAGCGGGAGCACAGATACGCAGTATTTT. Translating gives CASRPSGSTDTQYF.

The V and J genes are TRBV20-1 and TRBJ2-5; D remains unclear. The V gene's germline CDR1 is DFQATT and CDR2 SNEGSKA (reference sequence). Between the trimmed V and J ends, which lost 3 bases and 0 bases, there was a span of 11 bases. The CDR3 sequence is 14 residues long. For the CDR3, the DNA is TGCAGTGCTAGTCGTCGATTGTACCAAGAGACCCAGTACTTC. Its translation is CSASRRLYQETQYF.